Below, one T cell receptor beta chain is given with its context. Its antigen is still unknown. The method was immunoSEQ multiplex PCR; TCRdb's version includes in-frame clones alone and lacks a portion of them. The sample contains around 70,000 clones, roughly 86% of which appear only once. The data were obtained in a study of OX40 agonist ivuxolimab in advanced cancers. Across the whole study: Prior therapy, whether anti-PD-1, anti-PD-L1 or anti-CTLA-4, was allowed, and about 39% had some. Study observations and caveats: The antigen specificity of the peripheral T cells (those that were expanded) was not determined. More expanded clones were seen, on average, in CD8+ T cells than in CD4+.

V gave up 5 bases and J gave up 3 bases; unmatched junction bases: 3. From germline, CDR1 is SGHTA and CDR2 FQGTGA. This CDR3 contains 15 residues. J is TRBJ2-3 and V is TRBV7-3, with TRBD2 identical over 12 bases. The TCR comes from an adult with an advanced solid tumor such as melanoma, head and neck, liver or kidney cancer. Here the sequenced sample was CD4+ or CD8+ T cells sorted from blood, taken in a trial of the OX40 agonist ivuxolimab. The CDR3 DNA follows: TGTGCCAGCAGCCTAGCGGGAGGGTTTACAGATACGCAGTATTTT. Translated: CASSLAGGFTDTQYF.